This note documents a single TCR beta chain sequence. The record originates from a study of control samples from healthy donors and cancer patients. Trimming took off 3 bases at V and 9 bases at J, with 15 bases between the two ends. Germline values: CDR1 DFQATT, CDR2 SNEGSKA (reference sequence). This CDR3 has 12 amino acids. Method: immunoSEQ multiplex PCR; TCRdb's copy keeps in-frame clones and lacks some. The profile covers 140,000 to 150,000 clones, with around 90% appearing a single time and 4.9% taken by the ten largest. The V gene is TRBV20-1, the J gene TRBJ2-7, with D perhaps TRBD1 (5 bases). Sequencing was done on a sample of blood. The origin of this receptor is a man aged 25-45 years in good health. CDR3 bases: TGCAGTGCTAGTAGGGGTGACGGCGTGCAGTACTTC. It encodes CSASRGDGVQYF.